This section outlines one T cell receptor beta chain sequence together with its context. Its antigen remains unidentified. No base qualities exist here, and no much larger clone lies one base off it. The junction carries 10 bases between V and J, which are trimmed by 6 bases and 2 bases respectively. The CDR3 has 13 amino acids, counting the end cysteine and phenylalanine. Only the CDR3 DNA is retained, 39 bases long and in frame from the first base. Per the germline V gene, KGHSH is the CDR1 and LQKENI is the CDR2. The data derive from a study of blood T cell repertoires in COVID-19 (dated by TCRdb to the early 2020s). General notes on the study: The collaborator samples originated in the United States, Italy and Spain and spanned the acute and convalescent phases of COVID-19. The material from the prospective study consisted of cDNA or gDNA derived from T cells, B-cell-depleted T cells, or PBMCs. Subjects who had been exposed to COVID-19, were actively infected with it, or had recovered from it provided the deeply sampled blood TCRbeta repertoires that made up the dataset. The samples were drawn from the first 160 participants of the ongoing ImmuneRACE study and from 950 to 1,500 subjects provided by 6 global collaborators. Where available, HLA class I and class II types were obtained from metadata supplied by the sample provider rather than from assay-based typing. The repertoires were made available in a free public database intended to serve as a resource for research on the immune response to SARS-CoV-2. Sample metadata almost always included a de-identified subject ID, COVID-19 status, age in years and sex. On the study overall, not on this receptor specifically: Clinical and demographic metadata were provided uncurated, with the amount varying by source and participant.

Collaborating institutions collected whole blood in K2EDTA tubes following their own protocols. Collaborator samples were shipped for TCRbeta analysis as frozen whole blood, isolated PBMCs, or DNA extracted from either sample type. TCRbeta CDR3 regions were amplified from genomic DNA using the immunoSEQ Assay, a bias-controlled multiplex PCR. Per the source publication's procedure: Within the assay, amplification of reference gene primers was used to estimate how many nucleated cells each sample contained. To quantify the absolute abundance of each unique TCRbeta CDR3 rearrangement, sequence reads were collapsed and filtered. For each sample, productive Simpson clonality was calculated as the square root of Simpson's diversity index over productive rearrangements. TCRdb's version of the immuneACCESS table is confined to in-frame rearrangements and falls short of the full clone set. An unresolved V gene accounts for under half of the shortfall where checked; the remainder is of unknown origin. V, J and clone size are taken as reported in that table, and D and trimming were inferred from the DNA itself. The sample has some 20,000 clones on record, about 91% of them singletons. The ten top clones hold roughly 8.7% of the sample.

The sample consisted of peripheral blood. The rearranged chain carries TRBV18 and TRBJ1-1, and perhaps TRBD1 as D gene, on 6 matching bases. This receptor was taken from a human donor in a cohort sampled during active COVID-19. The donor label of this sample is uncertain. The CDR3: CASSGQFNTEAFF. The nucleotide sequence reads TGTGCCAGCTCCGGACAGTTCAACACTGAAGCTTTCTTT.